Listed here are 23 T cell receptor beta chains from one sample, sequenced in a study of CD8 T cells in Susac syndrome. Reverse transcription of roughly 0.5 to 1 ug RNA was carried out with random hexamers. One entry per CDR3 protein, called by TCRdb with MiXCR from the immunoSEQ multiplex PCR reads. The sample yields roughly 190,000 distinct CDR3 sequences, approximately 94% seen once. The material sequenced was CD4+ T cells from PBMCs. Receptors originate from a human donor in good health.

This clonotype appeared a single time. CDR3: CSARSVGVYEQYF. CDR3 nucleotides: TGCAGTGCTAGGAGCGTGGGAGTCTACGAGCAGTACTTC. The chain has TRBV20-1 and TRBJ2-7; a possible D gene is TRBD2 (5 bases). The ends were cut back, 3 bases at V and 3 bases at J, with 12 bases in the middle. The length of the CDR3 is 13 residues. From germline, CDR1 is DFQATT and CDR2 SNEGSKA (reference sequence).

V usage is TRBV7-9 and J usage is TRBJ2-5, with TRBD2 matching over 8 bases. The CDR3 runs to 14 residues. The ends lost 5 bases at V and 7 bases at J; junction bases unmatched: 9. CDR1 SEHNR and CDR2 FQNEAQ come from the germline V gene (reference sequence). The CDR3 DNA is TGTGCCAGCAGCCCGGGACTAGGCTATCTGACCCAGTACTTC. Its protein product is CASSPGLGYLTQYF.

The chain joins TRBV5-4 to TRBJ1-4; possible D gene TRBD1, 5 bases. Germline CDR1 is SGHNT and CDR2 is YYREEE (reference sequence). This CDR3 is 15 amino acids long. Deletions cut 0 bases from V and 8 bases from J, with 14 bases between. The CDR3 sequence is CASSLAGGEGEKLFF. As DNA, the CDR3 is TGTGCCAGCAGCTTGGCCGGGGGAGAAGGGGAAAAACTGTTTTTT.

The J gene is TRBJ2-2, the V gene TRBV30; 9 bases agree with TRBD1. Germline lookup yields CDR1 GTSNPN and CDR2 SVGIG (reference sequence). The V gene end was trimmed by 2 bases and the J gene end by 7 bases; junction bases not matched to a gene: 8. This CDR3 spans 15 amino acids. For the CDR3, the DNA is TGTGCCTGGAGTCTACAGGGGGCAGGGCACGGGGAGCTGTTTTTT. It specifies CAWSLQGAGHGELFF. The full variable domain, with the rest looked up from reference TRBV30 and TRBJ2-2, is SQTIHQWPATLVQPVGSPLSLECTVEGTSNPNLYWYRQAAGRGLQLLFYSVGIGQISSEVPQNLSASRPQDRQFILSSKKLLLSDSGFYLCAWSLQGAGHGELFFGEGSRLTVL.

CDR3 nucleotides: TGCAGTGCTAGAGATTGGCGGAACTACGAGCAGTACTTC. Its protein is CSARDWRNYEQYF. The V call is TRBV20-1, the J call TRBJ2-7; no firm D call. Trimming stripped 0 bases from V and 3 bases from J, with 9 bases between. Per the germline V gene, CDR1 is DFQATT and CDR2 is SNEGSKA (reference sequence). The CDR3 is 13 residues long.

In DNA, the CDR3 is TGCGCCAGCATGCCCATTCCTCCCTCCTACAATGAGCAGTTCTTC. Its protein is CASMPIPPSYNEQFF. V usage is TRBV5-1 and J usage is TRBJ2-1; unclear D gene. The germline gives CDR1 SGHRS, CDR2 YFSETQ. The CDR3 covers 15 residues. Trimming pared 6 bases from V and 0 bases from J, leaving 13 bases between.

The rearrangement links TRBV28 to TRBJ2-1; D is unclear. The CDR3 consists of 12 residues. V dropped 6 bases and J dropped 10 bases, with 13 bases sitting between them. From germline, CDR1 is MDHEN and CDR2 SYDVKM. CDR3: CASRGPRTEQFF. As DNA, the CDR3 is TGTGCCAGCAGAGGGCCCCGTACCGAGCAGTTCTTC.

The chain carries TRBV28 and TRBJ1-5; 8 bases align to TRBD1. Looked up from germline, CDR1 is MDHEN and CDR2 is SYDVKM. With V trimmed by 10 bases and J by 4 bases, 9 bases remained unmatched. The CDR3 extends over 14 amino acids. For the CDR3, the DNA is TGTGCCACTCAGAGACAGGGGAGAAATCAGCCCCAGCATTTT. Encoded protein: CATQRQGRNQPQHF. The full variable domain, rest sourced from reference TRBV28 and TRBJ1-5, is DVKVTQSSRYLVKRTGEKVFLECVQDMDHENMFWYRQDPGLGLRLIYFSYDVKMKEKGDIPEGYSVSREKKERFSLILESASTNQTSMYLCATQRQGRNQPQHFGDGTRLSIL.

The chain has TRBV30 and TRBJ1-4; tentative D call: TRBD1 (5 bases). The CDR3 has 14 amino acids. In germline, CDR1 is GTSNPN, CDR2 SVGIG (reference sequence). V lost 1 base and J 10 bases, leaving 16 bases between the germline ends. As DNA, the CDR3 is TGTGCCTGGAGTGACGCCCGGGGGACCGGAAAACTGTTTTTT. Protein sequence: CAWSDARGTGKLFF.

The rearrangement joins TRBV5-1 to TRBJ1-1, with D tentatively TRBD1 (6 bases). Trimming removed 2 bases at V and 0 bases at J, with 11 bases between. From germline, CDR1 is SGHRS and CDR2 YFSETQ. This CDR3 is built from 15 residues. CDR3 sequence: CASSFRSGVNTEAFF. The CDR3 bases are TGCGCCAGCAGCTTCCGGTCAGGGGTGAACACTGAAGCTTTCTTT.

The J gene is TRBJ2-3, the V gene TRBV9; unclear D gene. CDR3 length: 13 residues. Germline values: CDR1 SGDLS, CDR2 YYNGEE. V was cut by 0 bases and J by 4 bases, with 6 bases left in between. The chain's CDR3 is CASSVVPADTQYF. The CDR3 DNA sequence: TGTGCCAGCAGCGTAGTTCCGGCAGATACGCAGTATTTT.

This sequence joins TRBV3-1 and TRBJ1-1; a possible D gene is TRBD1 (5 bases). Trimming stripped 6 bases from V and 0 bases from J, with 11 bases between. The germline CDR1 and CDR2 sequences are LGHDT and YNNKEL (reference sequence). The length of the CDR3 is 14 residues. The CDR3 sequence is CASRKQAMNTEAFF. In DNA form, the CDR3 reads TGTGCCAGCAGGAAACAGGCGATGAACACTGAAGCTTTCTTT.

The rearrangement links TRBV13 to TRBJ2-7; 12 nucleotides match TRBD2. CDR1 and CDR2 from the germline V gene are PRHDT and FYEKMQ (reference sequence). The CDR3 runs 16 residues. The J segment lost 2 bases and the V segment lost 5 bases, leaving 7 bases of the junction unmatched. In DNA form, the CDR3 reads TGTGCCAGCAGCCACGGACTAGCGGGATCCGCCTACGAGCAGTACTTC. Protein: CASSHGLAGSAYEQYF.

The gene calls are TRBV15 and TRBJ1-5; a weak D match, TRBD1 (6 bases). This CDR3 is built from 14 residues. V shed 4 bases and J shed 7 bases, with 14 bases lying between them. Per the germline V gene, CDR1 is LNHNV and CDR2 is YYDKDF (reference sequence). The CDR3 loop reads CATSIGGIGQPQHF. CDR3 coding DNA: TGTGCCACCAGCATAGGGGGGATTGGGCAGCCCCAGCATTTT.

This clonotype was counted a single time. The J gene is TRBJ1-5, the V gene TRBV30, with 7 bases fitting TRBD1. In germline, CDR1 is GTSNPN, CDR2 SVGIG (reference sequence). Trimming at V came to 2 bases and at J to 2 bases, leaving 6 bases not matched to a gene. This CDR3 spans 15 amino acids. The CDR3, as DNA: TGTGCCTGGAGTAGGTTTCAGGGGGGCAATCAGCCCCAGCATTTT. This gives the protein CAWSRFQGGNQPQHF.

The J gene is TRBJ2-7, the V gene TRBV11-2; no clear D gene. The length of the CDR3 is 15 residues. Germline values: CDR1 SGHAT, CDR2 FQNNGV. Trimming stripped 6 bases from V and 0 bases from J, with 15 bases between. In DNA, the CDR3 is TGTGCCAGCAGATCAAGGGCTTCCAGCTCCTACGAGCAGTACTTC. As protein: CASRSRASSSYEQYF.

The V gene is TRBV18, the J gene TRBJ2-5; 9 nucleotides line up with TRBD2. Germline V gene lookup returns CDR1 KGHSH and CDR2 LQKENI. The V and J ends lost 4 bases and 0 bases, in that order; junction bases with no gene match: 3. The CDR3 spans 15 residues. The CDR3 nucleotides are TGTGCCAGCTCACGCTCTAGCGGGAACCAAGAGACCCAGTACTTC. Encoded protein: CASSRSSGNQETQYF.

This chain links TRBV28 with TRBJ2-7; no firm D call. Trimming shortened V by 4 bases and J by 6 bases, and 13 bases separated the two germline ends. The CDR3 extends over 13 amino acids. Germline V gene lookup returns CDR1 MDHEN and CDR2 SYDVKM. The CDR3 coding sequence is TGTGCCAGCAGTTCACGCAAGCCCAGCGAGCAGTACTTC. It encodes CASSSRKPSEQYF.

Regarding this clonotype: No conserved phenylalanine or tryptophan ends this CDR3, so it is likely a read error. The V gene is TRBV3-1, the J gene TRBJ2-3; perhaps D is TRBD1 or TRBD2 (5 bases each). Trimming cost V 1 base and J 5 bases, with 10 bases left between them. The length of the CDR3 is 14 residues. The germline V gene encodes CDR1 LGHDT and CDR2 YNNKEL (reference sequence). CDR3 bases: TGTGCCAGCAGCCAAGCGACAGAGGGAGATACGCAGTATCTT. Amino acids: CASSQATEGDTQYL.

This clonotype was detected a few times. CDR3 in DNA: TGTGCCAGCAGTCGCAATCAGCCCCAGCATTTT. Its protein is CASSRNQPQHF. This chain joins TRBV12-3 or TRBV12-4 and TRBJ1-5; D gene ambiguous. This CDR3 is built from 11 residues. V was pared by 5 bases and J by 2 bases, with 1 base between.

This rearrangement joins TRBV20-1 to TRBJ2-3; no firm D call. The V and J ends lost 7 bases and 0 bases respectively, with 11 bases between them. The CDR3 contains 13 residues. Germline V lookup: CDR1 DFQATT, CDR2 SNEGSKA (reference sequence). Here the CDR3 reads CSGRISSTDTQYF. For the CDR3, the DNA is TGCAGTGGGAGAATTTCTAGCACAGATACGCAGTATTTT.

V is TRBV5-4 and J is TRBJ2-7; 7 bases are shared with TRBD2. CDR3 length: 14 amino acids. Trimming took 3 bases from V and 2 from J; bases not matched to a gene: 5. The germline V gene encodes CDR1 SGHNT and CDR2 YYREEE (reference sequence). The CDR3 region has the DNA TGTGCCAGCAGCTCTGGACTAGACCCCTACGAGCAGTACTTC. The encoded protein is CASSSGLDPYEQYF.

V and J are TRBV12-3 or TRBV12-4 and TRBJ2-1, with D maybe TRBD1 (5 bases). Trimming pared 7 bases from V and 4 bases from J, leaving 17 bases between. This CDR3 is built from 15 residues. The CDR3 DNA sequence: TGTGCCAGCACTCGAGATAGACAGTTTTACAATGAGCAGTTCTTC. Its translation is CASTRDRQFYNEQFF.